This TCR beta chain was obtained from a study of ipilimumab plus nivolumab after autologous stem cell transplantation. Through week 26, nivolumab 3 mg/kg IV was given weeks 1, 4, 7, 10, then biweekly. Broader study findings: TCR repertoire, Treg phenotype and gut microbiota reportedly support more study of this approach.

Germline CDR1 is SGHTA and CDR2 is FQGNSA. The CDR3 totals 14 residues. V lost 1 base, J lost 8 bases, and 12 bases lay in between. This clone was counted once. The antigen is undetermined. Profiling relied on immunoSEQ multiplex PCR, and the TCRdb table lists in-frame clones only, not all of them. The table records some 87,000 clones, 75% to 85% of them present only once. The V call is TRBV7-2, the J call TRBJ1-3; D gene unclear. The sequence derives from a male donor with diffuse large B-cell lymphoma. The sequenced sample was PBMCs, obtained in a trial of ipilimumab plus nivolumab as post-transplant consolidation. Here the CDR3 reads CASSLVGSLDTIYF. As DNA, the CDR3 is TGTGCCAGCAGCTTAGTAGGGTCTTTGGACACCATATATTTT.